This T cell receptor beta chain was found in a study of T cells in Graves' hyperthyroidism and ophthalmopathy. Whole-study results and caveats: The model predicted ophthalmopathy a median about 6.6 months before onset.

Ten or more counts support this clonotype. The antigen remains unidentified. Amplification of TCR beta CDR3 regions used RNA as the template. The primer set for the first-round RT-PCR of the TCR CDR3 was HTBI. One entry per CDR3 protein results from TCRdb running MiXCR on the multiplex PCR reads. The sample comprises about 610,000 distinct CDR3 sequences, around 15% of which are singletons, and roughly 4.5% rests with the top ten. This CDR3 contains 12 residues. In germline, CDR1 is MNHEY, CDR2 SVGEGT. Trimming left V 6 bases short and J 1 base short, with 4 bases between. The chain joins TRBV6-2 or TRBV6-3 to TRBJ1-3; D is uncertain. The origin of this receptor is a woman aged 40 to 50 with Graves' ophthalmopathy. The sequenced sample was blood. CDR3 sequence (DNA): TGTGCCAGCAGGGAGTCTGGAAACACCATATATTTT. Translating it yields CASRESGNTIYF.